What follows are 27 T cell receptor beta chains derived from one specimen sequenced in a study of blood T cell repertoires in COVID-19. Produced via immunoSEQ multiplex PCR; TCRdb's table is partial and in-frame only. The repertoire holds 150,000 or so clones, with roughly 83% as singletons. Sample: peripheral blood. These receptors were obtained from a woman aged 60-70 years with COVID-19, enrolled during active disease.

The chain couples TRBV21-1 to TRBJ2-2; the table assigns TRBD2, which was not confirmed against the DNA. TRBV21-1 is assigned pseudogene status. The CDR3 has 14 amino acids. In DNA form, the CDR3 reads TGTGCCAGCAGGGACTTCCCGAACACCGGGGAGCTGTTTTTT. Its protein is CASRDFPNTGELFF.

The chain is built from TRBV7-3 and TRBJ2-7; a possible D gene is TRBD2 (5 bases). V was trimmed by 1 base and J by 4 bases, leaving 14 bases between them. CDR1 and CDR2 (germline): SGHTA, FQGTGA. This CDR3 contains 15 residues. CDR3 nucleotides: TGTGCCAGCAGCTTAATCGTCGAGGAGGAATACGAGCAGTACGTC. As protein: CASSLIVEEEYEQYV.

In this sample, this clone turned up once. This rearrangement joins TRBV18 to TRBJ2-5, with D possibly being TRBD1 (5 bases). The germline CDR1 and CDR2 sequences are KGHSH and LQKENI. V was trimmed by 9 bases and J by 2 bases, leaving 13 bases between them. The CDR3 length is 13 residues. The CDR3 region has the DNA TGTGCCAGTATGTTGACAGTTCAAGAGACCCAGTACTTC. This codes for CASMLTVQETQYF.

This rearrangement joins TRBV28 to TRBJ1-1, with D tentatively TRBD1 (5 bases). The V end was cut by 4 bases, the J end by 0 bases, with 12 bases between. This CDR3 spans 15 amino acids. CDR1 is MDHEN, CDR2 SYDVKM, per germline. In DNA, the CDR3 is TGTGCCAGCAGTTCGACCGGGACTGTGAACACTGAAGCTTTCTTT. Its protein is CASSSTGTVNTEAFF.

V gene TRBV7-6 combines with J gene TRBJ1-1; a weak D match, TRBD1 (6 bases). CDR3 length equals 12 residues. Germline CDR1 reads SGHVS; CDR2 reads FNYEAQ. Trimming took 4 bases from V and 6 from J, leaving 9 bases between them. The CDR3 region is CASSSRGSEAFF. The CDR3 DNA follows: TGTGCCAGCAGCTCCAGGGGCTCTGAAGCTTTCTTT.

V gene TRBV5-1 combines with J gene TRBJ1-3, with unresolved D. CDR1 is SGHRS, CDR2 YFSETQ, per germline. There are 15 residues in the CDR3. V was cut by 4 bases and J by 0 bases, with 11 bases left in between. This CDR3 reads CASSASQASGNTIYF. CDR3 nucleotide sequence: TGCGCCAGCAGCGCTTCGCAGGCCTCTGGAAACACCATATATTTT.

The chain joins TRBV30 to TRBJ1-4, with 8 nucleotides matching TRBD1. Germline CDR1 is GTSNPN and CDR2 is SVGIG (reference sequence). The junction had 8 bases not matched to a gene; V was cut back by 4 bases and J by 7 bases. The CDR3 extends over 14 amino acids. This chain's CDR3 is CAWTTDRVGEKLFF. The DNA of the CDR3 is TGTGCCTGGACTACGGACAGGGTTGGTGAAAAACTGTTTTTT.

The chain recombines TRBV29-1 with TRBJ1-2, with D maybe TRBD1 (6 bases). The CDR3 length is 14 residues. V was clipped by 4 bases and J by 0 bases, with 12 bases between them. The germline CDR1 and CDR2 sequences are SQVTM and ANQGSEA. The CDR3: CSVGGDTSNYGYTF. The CDR3, as DNA: TGCAGCGTTGGAGGGGACACCTCTAACTATGGCTACACCTTC.

CDR3 DNA: TGCGCCAGCAGCTACCCCGACGGGAATAATGAAAAACTGTTTTTT. Encoded protein: CASSYPDGNNEKLFF. V is TRBV4-1 and J is TRBJ1-4; D remains ambiguous. Germline V lookup: CDR1 MGHRA, CDR2 YSYEKL. Trimming cost V 5 bases and J 4 bases, with 14 bases left between them. The CDR3 covers 15 residues.

This clone was detected once. This chain connects TRBV6-5 to TRBJ2-7; D may be TRBD1 (5 bases). The CDR3 spans 15 residues. The germline V gene encodes CDR1 MNHEY and CDR2 SVGAGI. V shed 6 bases and J shed 4 bases, with 19 bases lying between them. In DNA, the CDR3 is TGTGCCAGCAGCCCAGGGTCCCGGGTTGGATACGAGCAGTACTTC. It codes for CASSPGSRVGYEQYF.

The V and J genes are TRBV6-5 and TRBJ1-2; weak D call: TRBD1 (6 bases). Germline V CDR1 and CDR2: MNHEY, SVGAGI. V gave up 2 bases and J gave up 6 bases, with 19 bases separating them. The CDR3 extends over 16 amino acids. CDR3 coding DNA: TGTGCCAGCAGTTACGATGGGCTAGGCAGGGGAGATGGCTACACCTTC. Translated: CASSYDGLGRGDGYTF.

This clone showed up just a few times. This chain links TRBV19 with TRBJ1-4, with 7 positions matching TRBD1. The CDR3 has 15 residues. Germline loops: CDR1 LNHDA, CDR2 SQIVND (reference sequence). J lost 3 bases, V lost 7 bases, and 8 bases had no gene match. CDR3 DNA: TGTGCCAGTATGATTGGGACAGCGCCTAATGAAAAACTGTTTTTT. It is translated as CASMIGTAPNEKLFF.

The chain recombines TRBV18 with TRBJ2-1; TRBD2 matches at 9 bases. The CDR3 has 16 amino acids. Germline CDR1 and CDR2: KGHSH and LQKENI. V dropped 3 bases and J dropped 0; count of bases not matched to a gene: 3. CDR3 in amino acids: CASSPIAGASYNEQFF. Here the CDR3 DNA reads TGTGCCAGCTCACCCATAGCGGGAGCCTCCTACAATGAGCAGTTCTTC.

J is TRBJ2-5 and V is TRBV13, with 9 bases that match TRBD2. The CDR3 runs 14 residues. Trimming at V came to 5 bases and at J to 6 bases, leaving 7 bases not matched to a gene. Germline CDR1 reads PRHDT; CDR2 reads FYEKMQ (reference sequence). The CDR3 loop is CASSLLAGVKTQYF. The CDR3, as DNA: TGTGCCAGCAGCCTTTTAGCGGGAGTGAAGACCCAGTACTTC. Filled out from reference TRBV13 and TRBJ2-5, the complete variable domain reads AAGVIQSPRHLIKEKRETATLKCYPIPRHDTVYWYQQGPGQDPQFLISFYEKMQSDKGSIPDRFSAQQFSDYHSELNMSSLELGDSALYFCASSLLAGVKTQYFGPGTRLLVL.

The chain joins TRBV5-1 to TRBJ1-2; 8 bases match TRBD1. The CDR3 contains 14 residues. The trim removed 4 bases at V and 6 bases at J, leaving 8 bases unmatched. Germline CDR1 and CDR2: SGHRS and YFSETQ. CDR3 sequence: CASSTWTGPDGYTF. The CDR3 region has the DNA TGCGCCAGCAGCACCTGGACAGGGCCGGATGGCTACACCTTC.

This clone has a single count. CDR3 DNA sequence: TGTGCCAGCAGCTTGGCGGTGGGAGGAAATTCACCCCTCCACTTT. Its translation: CASSLAVGGNSPLHF. The rearrangement joins TRBV5-8 to TRBJ1-6; D not resolved. The V end was cut by 0 bases, the J end by 7 bases, with 11 bases between. The CDR3 sequence is 15 residues long. Germline V CDR1 and CDR2: SGHTS, YDEGEE.

The chain carries TRBV19 and TRBJ2-7; D may be TRBD1 (6 bases). Germline V gene sequence: CDR1 LNHDA, CDR2 SQIVND (reference sequence). The V and J ends lost 3 bases and 2 bases respectively, with 11 bases between them. The CDR3 spans 14 residues. The CDR3 coding sequence is TGTGCCAGTAGTATCAACAGGGAAGCCTACGAGCAGTACTTC. Protein: CASSINREAYEQYF.

With regard to this clone: Other DNA sequences of this sample code for an identical CDR3. The chain is built from TRBV5-1 and TRBJ1-2, with TRBD1 matching 7 bases. This CDR3 has 14 amino acids. Germline CDR1 is SGHRS and CDR2 is YFSETQ. J gave up 4 bases and V 0 bases, and 3 bases lay outside the gene matches. CDR3 region: CASSLEGTVYGYTF. The CDR3 DNA reads as TGCGCCAGCAGCTTGGAGGGGACAGTCTATGGCTACACCTTC.

The V gene is TRBV25-1, the J gene TRBJ2-1, with D possibly TRBD2 on 7 matching bases. The CDR3 length is 16 residues. V was trimmed by 3 bases and J by 0 bases, leaving 12 bases between them. Germline-derived CDR1 and CDR2 are MGHDK and SYGVNS. CDR3 region: CASSEGGGGSYNEQFF. The CDR3 nucleotides read TGTGCCAGCAGTGAGGGAGGGGGGGGCTCCTACAATGAGCAGTTCTTC.

The rearrangement joins TRBV5-1 to TRBJ2-1; D remains ambiguous. The CDR3 runs to 17 residues. Germline V lookup: CDR1 SGHRS, CDR2 YFSETQ. Trimming pared 0 bases from V and 0 bases from J, leaving 13 bases between. The CDR3 nucleotides are TGCGCCAGCAGCTTGGTGGGTAGCCTCAGCTCCTACAATGAGCAGTTCTTC. Protein product: CASSLVGSLSSYNEQFF.

The chain has TRBV25-1 and TRBJ2-7; D is undetermined. The V end was cut by 3 bases, the J end by 3 bases, with 12 bases between. In germline, CDR1 is MGHDK, CDR2 SYGVNS. The CDR3 is 14 residues long. CDR3 nucleotides: TGTGCCAGCAGTGATGAGGCAGTAAACTACGAGCAGTACTTC. Its protein product is CASSDEAVNYEQYF.

The chain links TRBV9 to TRBJ2-1; a weak D match, TRBD2 (5 bases). V was pared by 1 base and J by 2 bases, with 19 bases between. The CDR3 is 18 amino acids. Germline CDR1 SGDLS, CDR2 YYNGEE. CDR3 in DNA: TGTGCCAGCAGCGTAAGCCTAGCCCTGGGCCACCCCTACAATGAGCAGTTCTTC. Translation gives CASSVSLALGHPYNEQFF.

The V and J genes are TRBV2 and TRBJ1-3, with 10 bases that match TRBD1. CDR1 and CDR2 (germline): SNHLY, FYNNEI. This CDR3 region has 16 residues. Unmatched junction bases numbered 7, after V lost 8 bases and J lost 0 bases. The CDR3: CASYIGDRGSGNTIYF. The CDR3 region has the DNA TGTGCCAGCTATATCGGGGACAGGGGCTCTGGAAACACCATATATTTT.

This rearrangement joins TRBV5-1 to TRBJ1-6, with D tentatively TRBD1 (5 bases). Germline lookup yields CDR1 SGHRS and CDR2 YFSETQ. CDR3 length: 15 residues. V lost 0 bases and J 10 bases, leaving 14 bases between the germline ends. The CDR3 loop is CASSLEGAEASPLHF. The CDR3 nucleotides read TGCGCCAGCAGCTTGGAAGGGGCTGAGGCCTCACCCCTCCACTTT.

The chain uses TRBV7-3 and TRBJ2-1; 9 bases fit TRBD1. CDR3 length: 14 amino acids. CDR1 and CDR2 from the germline V gene are SGHTA and FQGTGA. J was trimmed by 10 bases and V by 5 bases; bases with no gene match: 9. CDR3 nucleotide sequence: TGTGCCAGCAGCGCCCGGACAGGGGTCGGCGAGCAGTTCTTC. Protein: CASSARTGVGEQFF.

This clone was detected ten times or more. CDR3 sequence reads: CASSLGGGGPQHF. The CDR3 DNA reads as TGTGCCAGCAGCTTAGGTGGGGGAGGGCCCCAGCATTTT. The V and J genes are TRBV11-2 and TRBJ1-5, with D perhaps matching TRBD1 (5 bases). V lost 1 base, J lost 9 bases, and 10 bases lay in between. Germline values: CDR1 SGHAT, CDR2 FQNNGV. The CDR3 extends over 13 amino acids.

V and J are TRBV24-1 and TRBJ2-2; 8 bases align to TRBD2. Germline V gene lookup returns CDR1 KGHDR and CDR2 SFDVKD. CDR3 size: 15 residues. V lost 6 bases to trimming and J lost 3 bases; unmatched junction nucleotides: 5. The DNA of the CDR3 is TGTGCCACCAGTTCTAGCGGGCCTCACACCGGGGAGCTGTTTTTT. Its protein product is CATSSSGPHTGELFF.